Each of the 15 T cell receptor beta chains below was sequenced from the same sample in a study of blood T cell repertoires in COVID-19. Libraries were prepared by immunoSEQ multiplex PCR; TCRdb keeps only in-frame clonotypes and omits some of them. This sample has tens of thousands of clones, with around 89% found just once. Sequencing input: peripheral blood. Receptor source: a woman aged 80 or older with active COVID-19.

About this clone: Distinct nucleotide sequences in the sample also encode this CDR3. This chain uses TRBV3-1 (or the pseudogene TRBV3-2) with TRBJ2-1; 8 nucleotides line up with TRBD2. The junction had 4 bases not matched to a gene; V was cut back by 0 bases and J by 0 bases. CDR1 is LGHDT, CDR2 YNNKEL, per germline (reference sequence). CDR3 size: 17 residues. The CDR3 is CASSQEGLGNSYNEQFF. The CDR3 bases are TGTGCCAGCAGCCAAGAGGGACTAGGGAACTCCTACAATGAGCAGTTCTTC.

This sequence joins TRBV20-1 and TRBJ2-1; 9 bases fit TRBD2. Germline V gene data show CDR1 as DFQATT and CDR2 as SNEGSKA (reference sequence). CDR3 size: 14 residues. After removal of 3 bases from V and 6 bases from J, the junction contained 6 bases not matched to a gene. In DNA form, the CDR3 reads TGCAGTGCTAGTGTACTAGCGGGTCTCAATGAGCAGTTCTTC. Protein sequence: CSASVLAGLNEQFF.

The chain has TRBV18 and TRBJ2-1, with D maybe TRBD1 (6 bases). The CDR3 length is 12 residues. V was pared by 6 bases and J by 6 bases, with 9 bases between. Germline-derived CDR1 and CDR2 are KGHSH and LQKENI. CDR3 in amino acids: CASSRDTNEQFF. The DNA of the CDR3 is TGTGCCAGCTCTCGGGACACCAATGAGCAGTTCTTC.

The CDR3 is CASSIRSTGEYEQYF. The DNA of the CDR3 is TGTGCCAGTAGTATACGGTCAACAGGGGAGTACGAGCAGTACTTC. The gene calls are TRBV19 and TRBJ2-7, with 7 bases matching TRBD1. The length of the CDR3 is 15 residues. Germline CDR1 and CDR2: LNHDA and SQIVND (reference sequence). Trimming removed 2 bases from V and 4 bases from J; junction bases left unmatched: 8.

The chain carries TRBV5-6 and TRBJ1-5; 9 nucleotides line up with TRBD1. CDR3 length: 16 residues. The V and J ends lost 6 bases and 1 base, in that order; junction bases with no gene match: 8. Germline lookup yields CDR1 SGHDT and CDR2 YYEEEE. The CDR3 is CASTLFGTGSNQPQHF. DNA of the CDR3: TGTGCCAGCACCCTTTTTGGGACAGGGAGCAATCAGCCCCAGCATTTT. Full variable domain (outside the CDR3, taken from reference TRBV5-6 and TRBJ1-5): DAGVTQSPTHLIKTRGQQVTLRCSPKSGHDTVSWYQQALGQGPQFIFQYYEEEERQRGNFPDRFSGHQFPNYSSELNVNALLLGDSALYLCASTLFGTGSNQPQHFGDGTRLSIL.

V usage is TRBV2 and J usage is TRBJ2-7, with unresolved D. Germline CDR1 SNHLY, CDR2 FYNNEI. The CDR3 length is 11 residues. V was trimmed by 6 bases and J by 3 bases, leaving 6 bases between them. The CDR3 region has the DNA TGTGCCAGCAGCCGGAGCTACGAGCAGTACTTC. This encodes CASSRSYEQYF. The full variable domain, its missing parts supplied by reference TRBV2 and TRBJ2-7, is EPEVTQTPSHQVTQMGQEVILRCVPISNHLYFYWYRQILGQKVEFLVSFYNNEISEKSEIFDDQFSVERPDGSNFTLKIRSTKLEDSAMYFCASSRSYEQYFGPGTRLTVT.

The V and J genes are TRBV7-6 and TRBJ1-4, with D possibly matching TRBD1 (6 bases). Trimming stripped 2 bases from V and 8 bases from J, with 18 bases between. Per germline, CDR1 SGHVS and CDR2 FNYEAQ. CDR3 length: 16 residues. Here the CDR3 DNA reads TGTGCCAGCAGCTTACTACCCGGGACAAGCAACGAAAAACTGTTTTTT. Residues: CASSLLPGTSNEKLFF.

This chain uses TRBV27 with TRBJ1-1; perhaps TRBD1 as D (5 bases). V was cut by 4 bases and J by 0 bases, with 12 bases left in between. CDR1 is MNHEY and CDR2 is SMNVEV in the germline V gene (reference sequence). The CDR3 is made up of 15 amino acids. Here the CDR3 DNA reads TGTGCCAGCAGTTCCCCGGGGGGGGTGAACACTGAAGCTTTCTTT. It yields the protein CASSSPGGVNTEAFF.

This chain uses TRBV5-4 with TRBJ1-3; 8 positions agree with TRBD1. CDR3 length: 16 amino acids. CDR1 is SGHNT and CDR2 is YYREEE in the germline V gene (reference sequence). The ends lost 3 bases at V and 0 bases at J; junction bases unmatched: 5. Here the CDR3 reads CASSSLTGGSGNTIYF. Written as DNA, the CDR3 is TGTGCCAGCAGCTCCCTAACAGGGGGCTCTGGAAACACCATATATTTT.

The V call is TRBV3-1 (or the pseudogene TRBV3-2), the J call TRBJ2-5; 9 bases are a match to TRBD1. Germline CDR1 reads LGHDT; CDR2 reads YNNKEL (reference sequence). The V and J ends lost 2 bases and 5 bases, in that order; junction bases with no gene match: 0. This CDR3 contains 13 residues. The CDR3 sequence: CASSQTGGETQYF. CDR3 DNA: TGTGCCAGCAGCCAAACAGGGGGCGAGACCCAGTACTTC.

The rearrangement links TRBV7-9 to TRBJ2-4, with 8 bases that match TRBD1. Trimming at V came to 5 bases and at J to 4 bases, leaving 4 bases not matched to a gene. The CDR3 runs 14 residues. Per germline, CDR1 SEHNR and CDR2 FQNEAQ (reference sequence). CDR3 protein: CASSTRTGKNIQYF. The DNA of the CDR3 is TGTGCCAGCAGCACACGGACAGGGAAAAACATTCAGTACTTC.

The chain uses TRBV28 and TRBJ1-2, with D perhaps matching TRBD1 (5 bases). Deletions cut 5 bases from V and 5 bases from J, with 21 bases between. Germline CDR1 and CDR2: MDHEN and SYDVKM. The CDR3 is 16 amino acids. CDR3 amino acids: CASSTLDSVRLYGYTF. CDR3 nucleotide sequence: TGTGCCAGCAGTACCCTCGACAGTGTTAGGCTATATGGCTACACCTTC.

The genes are TRBV5-5 and TRBJ2-7; 10 bases match TRBD1. The V and J ends lost 3 bases and 1 base, in that order; junction bases with no gene match: 4. Germline assignment: CDR1 SGHKS and CDR2 YYEKEE (reference sequence). CDR3 size: 15 residues. The CDR3 reads CASSSGQGFSYEQYF. CDR3 nucleotide sequence: TGTGCCAGCAGCTCGGGACAGGGGTTTTCCTACGAGCAGTACTTC.

This sequence joins TRBV28 and TRBJ1-2; 11 bases are a match to TRBD1. V shed 4 bases and J 6 bases; nucleotides not matched to a gene: 4. CDR1 and CDR2 (germline): MDHEN, SYDVKM. This CDR3 comprises 14 residues. CDR3: CASSSGQGGDGYTF. The CDR3 DNA follows: TGTGCCAGCAGTTCGGGACAGGGGGGTGATGGCTACACCTTC.

This chain joins TRBV5-1 and TRBJ2-5; D might be TRBD2 (7 bases). The V gene's germline CDR1 is SGHRS and CDR2 YFSETQ. The length of the CDR3 is 14 residues. Trimming pared 4 bases from V and 5 bases from J, leaving 15 bases between. The CDR3 nucleotides read TGCGCCAGCAGCCAGTTCAGGGGAGGGGAGACCCAGTACTTC. This codes for CASSQFRGGETQYF.